The entry below describes one T cell receptor beta chain. The target antigen is unknown. This sample is drawn from a study of T cells after yellow fever vaccination. On the study more broadly: Fractions with few cells were prepared using SMART-Seq v4 Ultra Low Input.

TCRdb ran MiXCR on the 5' RACE reads and lists one entry per CDR3 protein. Counted here are hundreds of thousands of distinct CDR3 sequences, roughly 8.3% occurring once; the ten biggest clones make up roughly 18%. This CDR3 contains 14 residues. V gave up 5 bases and J gave up 5 bases; unmatched junction bases: 8. Study findings and constraints: A limited proportion of clonotypes was detected within both the CD4 and CD8 compartments. A large majority of primary-vaccination clones showed up again after the booster (about 97% CD4, around 90% CD8).

The clonotype comes from a young man who received the YFV17D yellow fever vaccine. This sample comprised PBMCs, obtained approximately 47 days after the first yellow fever vaccination. This sequence joins TRBV12-3 or TRBV12-4 and TRBJ1-1; TRBD1 aligns across 7 bases. The CDR3 sequence: CASSLYAGGTEAFF. The CDR3 DNA is TGTGCCAGCAGTCTCTACGCAGGGGGGACTGAAGCTTTCTTT.